The source of this TCR beta chain is a study of blood T cell repertoires in COVID-19. The overall study: There were acute and convalescent COVID-19 samples, and they came from the United States, Italy and Spain.

V was cut by 0 bases and J by 5 bases, with 10 bases left in between. Germline V CDR1 and CDR2: SGHAT, FQNNGV. The CDR3 runs to 14 residues. TCRdb's table, derived via immunoSEQ multiplex PCR, lists solely in-frame clones and lacks some. The table records about 270,000 clones, around 89% of them present only once. Researchers sorted participants into cohorts using their self-reported clinical history. This receptor was identified in a woman aged 18 to 35 who had recovered from COVID-19. This chain joins TRBV11-2 and TRBJ2-5; the D gene is possibly TRBD1 (6 bases). Source material: PBMCs or T cells enriched from blood (not recorded which). CDR3 nucleotide sequence: TGTGCCAGCAGCTTAGACAGGGGTTTGGAGACCCAGTACTTC. Encoded protein: CASSLDRGLETQYF.